The sequence of this T cell receptor (beta chain) was determined in a study of T cell repertoires in ileal Crohn's disease. Study-level background: About half of patients got postoperative therapy: about twelve thiopurines, approximately 18 anti-TNF. Study-wide results and limits: Every patient over 26.8% clonality showed endoscopic recurrence.

A word on this clone: The target antigen is unknown.

CDR1 is MRHNA and CDR2 is SNTAGT in the germline V gene. The V end lost 0 bases, the J end lost 7 bases, and 6 bases lay between the germline ends. CDR3 length equals 13 residues. Profiling relied on immunoSEQ multiplex PCR, and the TCRdb table lists in-frame clones only, not all of them. This repertoire shows thousands of clones, approximately 86% found once; its top ten account for roughly 4.5%. The sequenced sample was ileal tissue. This receptor was taken from an adult with Crohn's disease. J is TRBJ2-2 and V is TRBV6-4, with D possibly matching TRBD2 (6 bases). In nucleotides, the CDR3 is TGTGCCAGCAGTGACTCGGACTACGGGGAGCTGTTTTTT. Translation gives CASSDSDYGELFF.